A selection of T cell receptor beta chains follows, all from one sample in a study of T-cell memory formation after mild COVID-19. TCRdb redid the calling of the 5' RACE reads with MiXCR, one entry per CDR3 protein. The sample consists of around 250,000 distinct CDR3 sequences, approximately 16% of them appearing once. The sequencing input was PBMCs or a T cell subset sorted from them (not recorded which). The source is a young man who had mild COVID-19 (a few samples of this study predate the infection). Cell type and time point are not known. Both conserved end residues are part of each CDR3. D genes are given only for firm matches. Rows may omit the clone size; those that give it use once, few, many or a size class.

size	J	D	V	CDR3	DNA
.	TRBJ2-3	.	TRBV5-1	CASSLIGGGNQDTQYF	TGCGCCAGCAGCTTGATTGGGGGGGGCAACCAAGATACGCAGTATTTT
few	TRBJ2-1	.	TRBV29-1	CSTVDNEQFF	TGCAGCACCGTCGATAATGAGCAGTTCTTC
few	TRBJ1-1	TRBD1	TRBV5-1	CASSLIPTGRDTEAFF	TGCGCCAGCAGCCTGATACCGACAGGGAGGGACACTGAAGCTTTCTTT
few	TRBJ2-3	TRBD1	TRBV9	CASSVDRGTDTQYF	TGTGCCAGCAGCGTAGACAGGGGAACAGATACGCAGTATTTT
few	TRBJ1-4	.	TRBV5-5	CASSLRENEKLFF	TGTGCCAGCAGCTTGAGGGAGAATGAAAAACTGTTTTTT
.	TRBJ1-5	TRBD1	TRBV7-9	CASSLGQEGYQPQHF	TGTGCCAGCAGCCTCGGACAGGAGGGGTATCAGCCCCAGCATTTT
many	TRBJ2-2	.	TRBV20-1	CSARAGFTGELFF	TGCAGTGCTAGGGCCGGATTCACCGGGGAGCTGTTTTTT
few	TRBJ1-5	.	TRBV7-2	CASSFTGEQPQHF	TGTGCCAGCAGCTTCACAGGAGAACAGCCCCAGCATTTT
few	TRBJ2-1	.	TRBV9	CASSAWGGAHNEQFF	TGTGCCAGCAGCGCGTGGGGGGGGGCCCACAATGAGCAGTTCTTC
few	TRBJ2-1	TRBD2	TRBV5-1	CASSLTSGDLRGEQFF	TGCGCCAGCAGCTTGACTAGCGGGGATCTACGGGGTGAGCAGTTCTTC
few	TRBJ2-7	.	TRBV18	CASSLPGEGYEQYF	TGTGCCAGCTCACTTCCAGGGGAGGGCTACGAGCAGTACTTC
many	TRBJ2-2	.	TRBV7-3	CASSRTVNTGELFF	TGTGCCAGCAGCCGGACTGTTAACACCGGGGAGCTGTTTTTT
few	TRBJ2-2	.	TRBV4-1	CASSHLRVGELFF	TGCGCCAGCAGCCATCTCAGGGTTGGGGAGCTGTTTTTT
few	TRBJ2-1	.	TRBV4-3	CASSPSATSVYNEQFF	TGCGCCAGCAGCCCCTCGGCGACATCGGTTTACAATGAGCAGTTCTTC
.	TRBJ2-7	TRBD1	TRBV12-3/TRBV12-4	CASSRQGGQWEQYF	TGTGCCAGCAGCCGACAGGGGGGTCAGTGGGAGCAGTACTTC
many	TRBJ1-1	TRBD1	TRBV5-1	CASSLTRQGLGAFF	TGCGCCAGCAGCCTGACTCGACAGGGCCTCGGAGCTTTCTTT
few	TRBJ2-6	TRBD1	TRBV6-2/TRBV6-3	CASSRTLSGTGGSGANVLTF	TGTGCCAGCAGCCGCACCCTTTCCGGGACAGGGGGCTCTGGGGCCAACGTCCTGACTTTC
few	TRBJ2-1	TRBD2	TRBV5-1	CASSPSGGADEQFF	TGCGCCAGCAGCCCTAGCGGGGGGGCCGATGAGCAGTTCTTC
few	TRBJ1-6	TRBD1	TRBV7-2	CASSSGTGQNSPLHF	TGTGCCAGCAGCTCCGGGACAGGCCAGAATTCACCCCTCCACTTT
.	TRBJ2-1	TRBD2	TRBV7-9	CASIQSWGGSYNEQFF	TGTGCCAGCATCCAGAGCTGGGGGGGCTCCTACAATGAGCAGTTCTTC
.	TRBJ2-1	TRBD1	TRBV5-1	CASSSGDRGRNEQFF	TGCGCCAGCAGCTCAGGGGACAGGGGGCGCAATGAGCAGTTCTTC
.	TRBJ1-2	.	TRBV7-9	CASSLVGWRDQQGGGNGYTF	TGTGCCAGCAGCTTAGTCGGTTGGAGGGACCAACAGGGAGGAGGGAATGGCTACACCTTC
many	TRBJ2-2	.	TRBV24-1	CATRAHTNTGELFF	TGTGCCACTCGGGCCCACACCAACACCGGGGAGCTGTTTTTT
many	TRBJ2-1	.	TRBV4-3	CASSQEHSGGALWNEQFF	TGCGCCAGCAGCCAAGAACATTCCGGGGGAGCCCTTTGGAATGAGCAGTTCTTC
few	TRBJ2-3	TRBD2	TRBV5-1	CASSTSGGLTDTQYF	TGCGCCAGCAGCACTAGCGGGGGCCTCACAGATACGCAGTATTTT
.	TRBJ2-1	TRBD2	TRBV29-1	CSVDGVAGGYNEQFF	TGCAGCGTTGATGGTGTGGCGGGGGGCTACAATGAGCAGTTCTTC
few	TRBJ2-3	.	TRBV20-1	CSASPAGMADTQYF	TGCAGTGCTAGCCCCGCGGGTATGGCAGATACGCAGTATTTT
few	TRBJ2-1	.	TRBV4-1	CASSPIPSGTQFF	TGCGCCAGCAGCCCCATCCCCTCGGGCACTCAGTTCTTC
.	TRBJ2-7	.	TRBV4-2	CASSQEAQSYEQYF	TGTGCCAGCAGCCAAGAGGCCCAATCCTACGAGCAGTACTTC
.	TRBJ2-2	.	TRBV4-1	CASSQEWPGELFF	TGCGCCAGCAGCCAAGAATGGCCCGGGGAGCTGTTTTTT
.	TRBJ2-7	TRBD1	TRBV29-1	CSVSTGAEQYF	TGCAGCGTTTCCACAGGGGCCGAGCAGTACTTC
.	TRBJ2-1	TRBD2	TRBV5-1	CASSLVSGGAHEQFF	TGCGCCAGCAGCTTGGTTAGCGGGGGGGCACATGAGCAGTTCTTC
.	TRBJ2-6	.	TRBV6-5	CASSPARLGANVLTF	TGTGCCAGCAGTCCCGCTAGGCTGGGGGCCAACGTCCTGACTTTC
.	TRBJ2-1	TRBD1	TRBV5-4	CASSSRGQNEQFF	TGTGCCAGCAGCTCGAGGGGACAGAATGAGCAGTTCTTC
.	TRBJ1-1	.	TRBV6-5	CASSYSGAATEAFF	TGTGCCAGCAGTTACTCCGGGGCCGCGACTGAAGCTTTCTTT
.	TRBJ2-1	.	TRBV7-9	CASSPPTDNNEQFF	TGTGCCAGCAGCCCCCCGACAGACAACAATGAGCAGTTCTTC
.	TRBJ2-1	.	TRBV5-6	CASSLVLADRIEFF	TGTGCCAGCAGCTTGGTTTTAGCGGACCGTATCGAGTTCTTC
.	TRBJ1-1	TRBD1	TRBV18	CASSHNPGQLTEAFF	TGTGCCAGCTCACACAACCCGGGACAGCTCACTGAAGCTTTCTTT
many	TRBJ2-2	.	TRBV7-3	CASSSGWTGELFF	TGTGCCAGCAGCTCCGGGTGGACCGGGGAGCTGTTTTTT
few	TRBJ1-3	.	TRBV4-3	CASSQGGTGNTIYF	TGCGCCAGCAGCCAAGGGGGGACGGGGAACACCATATATTTT
.	TRBJ2-1	TRBD1	TRBV6-1	CASRSWDRAAYNEQFF	TGTGCCAGCAGATCCTGGGACAGGGCGGCCTACAATGAGCAGTTCTTC
.	TRBJ2-5	.	TRBV9	CASSVGMIETQYF	TGTGCCAGCAGCGTAGGCATGATCGAGACCCAGTACTTC
.	TRBJ1-5	.	TRBV4-3	CASSQDPPQTLSNQPQHF	TGCGCCAGCAGCCAAGATCCCCCACAGACCCTTAGCAATCAGCCCCAGCATTTT
.	TRBJ1-1	TRBD1	TRBV5-1	CASSTGGRPEAFF	TGCGCCAGCAGCACAGGGGGCAGGCCTGAAGCTTTCTTT
.	TRBJ2-7	TRBD1	TRBV19	CASSPGGTGTFEQYF	TGTGCCAGTAGTCCAGGGGGGACAGGGACGTTCGAGCAGTACTTC
.	TRBJ2-1	.	TRBV15	CATSRDRVEQFF	TGTGCCACCAGCAGAGACAGGGTTGAGCAGTTCTTC
few	TRBJ1-6	.	TRBV4-1	CASSQYIGSNSPLHF	TGCGCCAGCAGCCAATATATCGGGAGCAATTCACCCCTCCACTTT